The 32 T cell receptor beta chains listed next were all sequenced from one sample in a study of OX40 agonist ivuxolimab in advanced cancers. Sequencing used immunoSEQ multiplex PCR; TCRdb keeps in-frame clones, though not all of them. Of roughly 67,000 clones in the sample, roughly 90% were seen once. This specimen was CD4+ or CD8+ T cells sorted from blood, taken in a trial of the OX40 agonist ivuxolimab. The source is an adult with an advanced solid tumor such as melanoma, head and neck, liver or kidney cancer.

The CDR3 loop is CATSSRDRGRYTQYF. CDR3 in DNA: TGTGCCACCAGCAGCCGGGACAGGGGGCGTTATACGCAGTATTTT. The genes are TRBV15 and TRBJ2-3, with 12 bases fitting TRBD1. V trimming: 3 bases; J trimming: 7 bases; junction bases outside the gene matches: 5. The CDR3 loop spans 15 amino acids. The V gene's germline CDR1 is LNHNV and CDR2 YYDKDF (reference sequence).

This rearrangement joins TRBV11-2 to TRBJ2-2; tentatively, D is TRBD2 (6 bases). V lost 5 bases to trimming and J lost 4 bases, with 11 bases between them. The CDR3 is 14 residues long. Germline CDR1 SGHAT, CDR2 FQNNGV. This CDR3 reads CASSHNGGTGELFF. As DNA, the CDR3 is TGTGCCAGCAGCCATAACGGGGGCACCGGGGAGCTGTTTTTT.

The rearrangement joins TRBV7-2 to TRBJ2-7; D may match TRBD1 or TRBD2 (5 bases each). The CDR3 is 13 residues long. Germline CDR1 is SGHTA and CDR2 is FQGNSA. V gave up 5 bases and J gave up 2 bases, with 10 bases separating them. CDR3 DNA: TGTGCCAGCAGCCCCCTGGGGGCCTACGAGCAGTACTTC. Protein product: CASSPLGAYEQYF.

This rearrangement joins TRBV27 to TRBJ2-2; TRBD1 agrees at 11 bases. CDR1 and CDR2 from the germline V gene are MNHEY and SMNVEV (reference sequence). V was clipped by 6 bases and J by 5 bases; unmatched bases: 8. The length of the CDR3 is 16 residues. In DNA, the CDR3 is TGTGCCAGCAGGACCGGGGACAGGGGGGTGACCGGGGAGCTGTTTTTT. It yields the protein CASRTGDRGVTGELFF.

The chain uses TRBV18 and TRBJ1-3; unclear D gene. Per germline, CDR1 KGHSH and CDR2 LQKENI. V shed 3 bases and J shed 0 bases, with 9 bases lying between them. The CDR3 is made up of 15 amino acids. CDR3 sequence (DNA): TGTGCCAGCTCACCGGACTCGAGCTCTGGAAACACCATATATTTT. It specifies CASSPDSSSGNTIYF.

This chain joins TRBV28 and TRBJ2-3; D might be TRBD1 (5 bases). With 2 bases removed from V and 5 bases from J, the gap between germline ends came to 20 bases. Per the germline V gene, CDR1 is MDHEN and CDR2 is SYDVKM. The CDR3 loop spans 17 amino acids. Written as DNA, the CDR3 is TGTGCCAGCAGTTTAATCCCACAGTCAGGGCTGGGAGATACGCAGTATTTT. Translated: CASSLIPQSGLGDTQYF.

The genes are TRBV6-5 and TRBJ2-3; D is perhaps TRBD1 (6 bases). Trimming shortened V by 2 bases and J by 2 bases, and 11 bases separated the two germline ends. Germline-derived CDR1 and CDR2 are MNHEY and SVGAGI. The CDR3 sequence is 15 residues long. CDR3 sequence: CASSYLGQPTDTQYF. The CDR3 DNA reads TGTGCCAGCAGTTACCTAGGACAGCCCACAGATACGCAGTATTTT.

CDR3 sequence: CASSFQAGGSYEQYF. The CDR3 DNA reads TGTGCCAGCAGTTTCCAAGCGGGAGGATCCTACGAGCAGTACTTC. This rearrangement joins TRBV27 to TRBJ2-7; 9 positions agree with TRBD2. Germline V lookup: CDR1 MNHEY, CDR2 SMNVEV (reference sequence). J lost 1 base, V lost 3 bases, and 4 bases had no gene match. The CDR3 covers 15 residues.

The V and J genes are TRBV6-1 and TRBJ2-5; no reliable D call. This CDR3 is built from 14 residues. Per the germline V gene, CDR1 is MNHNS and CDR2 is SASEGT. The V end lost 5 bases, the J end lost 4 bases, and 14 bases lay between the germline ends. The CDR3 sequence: CASSSQVVRETQYF. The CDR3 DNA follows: TGTGCCAGCAGTTCCCAGGTGGTACGAGAGACCCAGTACTTC.

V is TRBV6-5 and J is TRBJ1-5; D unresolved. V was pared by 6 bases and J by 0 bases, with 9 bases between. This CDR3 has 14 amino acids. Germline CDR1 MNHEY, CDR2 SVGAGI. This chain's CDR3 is CASSQQNSNQPQHF. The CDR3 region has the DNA TGTGCCAGCAGCCAACAAAATAGCAATCAGCCCCAGCATTTT.

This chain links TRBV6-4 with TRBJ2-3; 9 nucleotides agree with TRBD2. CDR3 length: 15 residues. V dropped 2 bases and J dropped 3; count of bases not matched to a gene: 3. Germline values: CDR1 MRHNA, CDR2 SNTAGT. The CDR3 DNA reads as TGTGCCAGCAGTGACGGGCTAGCGGGGACAGATACGCAGTATTTT. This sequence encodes CASSDGLAGTDTQYF.

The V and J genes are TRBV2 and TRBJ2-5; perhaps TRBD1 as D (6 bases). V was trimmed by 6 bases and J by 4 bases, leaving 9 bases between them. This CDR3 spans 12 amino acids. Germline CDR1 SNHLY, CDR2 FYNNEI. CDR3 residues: CASREQGETQYF. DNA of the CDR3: TGTGCCAGCAGAGAACAGGGAGAGACCCAGTACTTC.

Here the CDR3 DNA reads TGCAGCGTTGACTTGATCGGCACAGATACGCAGTATTTT. This codes for CSVDLIGTDTQYF. This chain links TRBV29-1 with TRBJ2-3; D unclear. There are 13 residues in the CDR3. V lost 3 bases and J 1 base, leaving 8 bases between the germline ends. The germline gives CDR1 SQVTM, CDR2 ANQGSEA.

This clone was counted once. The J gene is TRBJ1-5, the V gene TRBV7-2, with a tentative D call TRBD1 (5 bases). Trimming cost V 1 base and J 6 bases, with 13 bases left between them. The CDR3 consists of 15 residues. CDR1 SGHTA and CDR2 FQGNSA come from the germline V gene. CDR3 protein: CASSLVSGVGQPQHF. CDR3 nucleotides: TGTGCCAGCAGCTTAGTGTCGGGGGTTGGTCAGCCCCAGCATTTT.

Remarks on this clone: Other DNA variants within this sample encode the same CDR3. The CDR3 DNA reads as TGTGCCAGCAGCTTAACGGGGAACACTGAAGCTTTCTTT. It translates to CASSLTGNTEAFF. The chain has TRBV7-3 and TRBJ1-1; D gene uncertain. The CDR3 is made up of 13 amino acids. Between the trimmed V and J ends, which lost 0 bases and 1 base, there was a span of 3 bases. Germline values: CDR1 SGHTA, CDR2 FQGTGA.

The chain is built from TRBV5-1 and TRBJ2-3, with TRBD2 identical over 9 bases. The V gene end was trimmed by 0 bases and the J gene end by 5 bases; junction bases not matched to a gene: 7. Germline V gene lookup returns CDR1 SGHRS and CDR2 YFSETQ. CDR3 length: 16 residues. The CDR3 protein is CASSLGASGDLDTQYF. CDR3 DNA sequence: TGCGCCAGCAGCTTGGGCGCTAGCGGGGATTTAGATACGCAGTATTTT.

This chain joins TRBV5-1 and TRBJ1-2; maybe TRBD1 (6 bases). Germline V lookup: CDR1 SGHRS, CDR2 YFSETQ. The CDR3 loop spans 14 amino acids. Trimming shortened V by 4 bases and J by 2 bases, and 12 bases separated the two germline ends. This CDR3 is CASSRDQGNYGYTF. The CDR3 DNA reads TGCGCCAGCAGCAGAGACCAGGGGAACTATGGCTACACCTTC.

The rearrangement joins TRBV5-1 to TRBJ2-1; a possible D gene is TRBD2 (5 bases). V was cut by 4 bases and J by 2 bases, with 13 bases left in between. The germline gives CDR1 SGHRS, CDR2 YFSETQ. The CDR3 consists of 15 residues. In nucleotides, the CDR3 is TGCGCCAGCAGCGCAAGCGGAATAACCTACAATGAGCAGTTCTTC. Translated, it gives CASSASGITYNEQFF.

The CDR3 is CASSPGGGAKDEKLFF. DNA for the CDR3: TGTGCCAGCAGCCCCGGAGGGGGGGCGAAGGATGAAAAACTGTTTTTT. The V gene is TRBV5-4, the J gene TRBJ1-4, with a weak D call TRBD1 (6 bases). Trimming left V 4 bases short and J 6 bases short, with 19 bases between. Germline-derived CDR1 and CDR2 are SGHNT and YYREEE (reference sequence). The CDR3 contains 16 residues.

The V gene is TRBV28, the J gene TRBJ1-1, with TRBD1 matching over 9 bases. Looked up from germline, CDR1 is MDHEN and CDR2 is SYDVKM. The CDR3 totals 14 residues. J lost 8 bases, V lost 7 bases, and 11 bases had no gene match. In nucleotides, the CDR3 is TGTGCCAGCACCCTCTGGGACAGGGCTCAGGAAGCTTTCTTT. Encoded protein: CASTLWDRAQEAFF.

The CDR3 DNA sequence: TGCGCCAGCAGCTTGGGGGCCCTCGAGCCTTACAATGAGCAGTTCTTC. It translates to CASSLGALEPYNEQFF. V and J are TRBV5-1 and TRBJ2-1; D is undetermined. Germline CDR1 is SGHRS and CDR2 is YFSETQ. Trimming took off 0 bases at V and 4 bases at J, with 14 bases between the two ends. The CDR3 has 16 amino acids. The whole variable domain, remainder taken from reference TRBV5-1 and TRBJ2-1, is KAGVTQTPRYLIKTRGQQVTLSCSPISGHRSVSWYQQTPGQGLQFLFEYFSETQRNKGNFPGRFSGRQFSNSRSEMNVSTLELGDSALYLCASSLGALEPYNEQFFGPGTRLTVL.

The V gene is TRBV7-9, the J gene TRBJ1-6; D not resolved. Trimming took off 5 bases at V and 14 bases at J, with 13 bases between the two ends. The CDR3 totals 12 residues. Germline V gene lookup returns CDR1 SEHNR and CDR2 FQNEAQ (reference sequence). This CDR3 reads CASSRLGRALHF. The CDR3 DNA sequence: TGTGCCAGCAGCCGGCTCGGGCGAGCCCTCCACTTT.

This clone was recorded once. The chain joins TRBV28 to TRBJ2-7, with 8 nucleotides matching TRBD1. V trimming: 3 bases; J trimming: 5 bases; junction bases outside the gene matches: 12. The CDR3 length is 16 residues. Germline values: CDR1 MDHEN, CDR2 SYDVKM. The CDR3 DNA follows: TGTGCCAGCAGTTTCCTAACCCAGGGGGCCCAAGACGAGCAGTACTTC. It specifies CASSFLTQGAQDEQYF.

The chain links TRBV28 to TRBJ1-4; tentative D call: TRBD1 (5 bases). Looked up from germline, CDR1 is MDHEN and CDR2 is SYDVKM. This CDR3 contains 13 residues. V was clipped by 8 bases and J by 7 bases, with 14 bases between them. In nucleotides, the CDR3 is TGTGCCAGCGGGACCTCTGTACCTGAAAAACTGTTTTTT. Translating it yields CASGTSVPEKLFF.

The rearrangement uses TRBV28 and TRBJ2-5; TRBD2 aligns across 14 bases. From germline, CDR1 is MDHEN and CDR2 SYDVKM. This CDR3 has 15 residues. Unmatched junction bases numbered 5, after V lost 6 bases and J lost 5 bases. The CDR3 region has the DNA TGTGCCAGCAGCCCGGGACTAGCGGGAGTCGAGACCCAGTACTTC. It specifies CASSPGLAGVETQYF.

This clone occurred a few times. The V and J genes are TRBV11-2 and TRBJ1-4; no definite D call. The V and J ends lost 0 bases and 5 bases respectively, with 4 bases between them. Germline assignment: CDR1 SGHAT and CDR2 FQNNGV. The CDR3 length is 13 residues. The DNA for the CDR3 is TGTGCCAGCAGCTTAGATTTGAATGAAAAACTGTTTTTT. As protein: CASSLDLNEKLFF.

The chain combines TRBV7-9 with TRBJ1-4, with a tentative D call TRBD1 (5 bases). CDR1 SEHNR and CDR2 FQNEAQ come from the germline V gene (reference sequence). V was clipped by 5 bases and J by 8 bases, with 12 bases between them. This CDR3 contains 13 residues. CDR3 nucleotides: TGTGCCAGCAGCAATTACGAGGGGGAAAAACTGTTTTTT. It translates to CASSNYEGEKLFF.

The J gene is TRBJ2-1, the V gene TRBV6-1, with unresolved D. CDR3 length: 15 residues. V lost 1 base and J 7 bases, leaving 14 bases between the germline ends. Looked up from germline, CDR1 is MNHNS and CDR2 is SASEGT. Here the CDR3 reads CASSEEEYLGNEQFF. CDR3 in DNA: TGTGCCAGCAGTGAAGAGGAATACTTGGGGAATGAGCAGTTCTTC.

CDR3 coding DNA: TGTGCCAGCTCACCCACAGGGGGCCGGGGAACTGAAGCTTTCTTT. Translating gives CASSPTGGRGTEAFF. The chain is built from TRBV18 and TRBJ1-1; 9 nucleotides align to TRBD1. V shed 3 bases and J 5 bases; nucleotides not matched to a gene: 7. Germline lookup yields CDR1 KGHSH and CDR2 LQKENI. The CDR3 covers 15 residues.

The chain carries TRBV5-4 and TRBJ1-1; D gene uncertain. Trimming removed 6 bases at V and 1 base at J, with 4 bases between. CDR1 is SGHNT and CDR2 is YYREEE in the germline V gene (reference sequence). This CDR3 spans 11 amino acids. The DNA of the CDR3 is TGTGCCAGCATGCGGAACACTGAAGCTTTCTTT. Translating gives CASMRNTEAFF.

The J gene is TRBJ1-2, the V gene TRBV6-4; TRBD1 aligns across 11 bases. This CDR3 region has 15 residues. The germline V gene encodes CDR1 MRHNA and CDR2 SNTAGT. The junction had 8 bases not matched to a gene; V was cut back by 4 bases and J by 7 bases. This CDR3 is CASSAGTGGTFGYTF. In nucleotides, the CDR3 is TGTGCCAGCAGTGCTGGGACAGGGGGAACTTTTGGCTACACCTTC.

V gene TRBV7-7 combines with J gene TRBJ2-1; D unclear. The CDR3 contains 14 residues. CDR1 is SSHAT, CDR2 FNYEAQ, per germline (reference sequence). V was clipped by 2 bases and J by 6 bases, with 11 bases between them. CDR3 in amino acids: CASSLFYSLNEQFF. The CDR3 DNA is TGTGCCAGCAGCTTATTTTACAGTCTCAATGAGCAGTTCTTC.